This T cell receptor beta chain was recovered during a study of T-cell memory formation after mild COVID-19. One entry per CDR3 protein, called by TCRdb with MiXCR from the 5' RACE reads. The sample has fewer than 350,000 distinct CDR3 sequences, about 13% seen once. The sequencing input was PBMCs or a T cell subset sorted from them (not recorded which). The clonotype was recovered from a man in his late teens or twenties who had mild COVID-19 (a few samples of this study predate the infection). Cell type and time point are not known.

The CDR3 sequence is CAWTSKRGGLGWTDTQYF. CDR3 nucleotide sequence: TGTGCCTGGACCTCTAAGCGGGGGGGCTTAGGTTGGACAGATACGCAGTATTTT. This rearrangement joins TRBV30 to TRBJ2-3, with TRBD2 matching over 10 bases. V shed 4 bases, J shed 3 bases, and the junction held 16 bases outside the gene matches. Germline assignment: CDR1 GTSNPN and CDR2 SVGIG (reference sequence). This CDR3 region has 18 residues.